These 27 T cell receptor beta chains came from one sample sequenced in a study of blood T cell repertoires in COVID-19. Sequenced by immunoSEQ multiplex PCR; TCRdb stores in-frame clones only, minus some. The sample has roughly 300,000 clones; about nine tenths are singletons. The source material was PBMCs or T cells enriched from blood (not recorded which). The source of these receptors is a woman aged 18-29 years who had recovered from COVID-19.

The chain joins TRBV2 to TRBJ1-1; D is uncertain. Germline V lookup: CDR1 SNHLY, CDR2 FYNNEI. This CDR3 is built from 13 residues. V was shortened by 2 bases and J by 4 bases, with 8 bases between the two germline ends. In DNA form, the CDR3 reads TGTGCCAGCAGTGAACAAGAGGGCACTGAAGCTTTCTTT. This gives the protein CASSEQEGTEAFF.

This chain links TRBV10-3 with TRBJ2-7; 11 bases match TRBD2. V shed 2 bases, J shed 2 bases, and the junction held 5 bases outside the gene matches. The CDR3 contains 16 residues. Germline loops: CDR1 ENHRY, CDR2 SYGVKD. CDR3 sequence: CAISEAGTSGPYEQYF. DNA of the CDR3: TGTGCCATCAGTGAGGCCGGGACTAGCGGCCCCTACGAGCAGTACTTC.

The V gene is TRBV6-1, the J gene TRBJ1-2, with a tentative D call TRBD1 (6 bases). V dropped 2 bases and J dropped 4 bases, with 14 bases sitting between them. The CDR3 runs to 15 residues. Germline V gene lookup returns CDR1 MNHNS and CDR2 SASEGT. The CDR3 sequence is CASSESWGGPYGYTF. In DNA, the CDR3 is TGTGCCAGCAGTGAATCCTGGGGGGGGCCCTATGGCTACACCTTC.

The genes are TRBV4-1 and TRBJ1-1; TRBD1 matches at 7 bases. The length of the CDR3 is 16 residues. CDR1 is MGHRA, CDR2 YSYEKL, per germline. J lost 5 bases, V lost 0 bases, and 9 bases had no gene match. The CDR3 region has the DNA TGCGCCAGCAGCCAAGATCCCCATCCGGGACAGACTGAAGCTTTCTTT. Encoded protein: CASSQDPHPGQTEAFF.

The V and J genes are TRBV28 and TRBJ2-7; D unclear. Germline V gene data show CDR1 as MDHEN and CDR2 as SYDVKM. V shed 4 bases and J shed 7 bases, with 8 bases lying between them. This CDR3 comprises 11 residues. CDR3 DNA sequence: TGTGCCAGCAGTTCACGGCGGGAGCAGTACTTC. Translation gives CASSSRREQYF.

This chain joins TRBV9 and TRBJ2-7; possibly TRBD1 for D (6 bases). The CDR3 is 15 amino acids. CDR1 is SGDLS and CDR2 is YYNGEE in the germline V gene. V was shortened by 4 bases and J by 0 bases, with 14 bases between the two germline ends. CDR3 residues: CASSMTGQSSYEQYF. The CDR3 bases are TGTGCCAGCAGCATGACAGGTCAAAGCTCCTACGAGCAGTACTTC. Supplemented by reference TRBV9 and TRBJ2-7, the full variable domain reads DSGVTQTPKHLITATGQRVTLRCSPRSGDLSVYWYQQSLDQGLQFLIQYYNGEERAKGNILERFSAQQFPDLHSELNLSSLELGDSALYFCASSMTGQSSYEQYFGPGTRLTVT.

CDR3: CASSTTTGNTEAFF. CDR3 sequence (DNA): TGTGCCAGCAGCACGACGACAGGGAACACTGAAGCTTTCTTT. This chain joins TRBV7-9 and TRBJ1-1; weak D call: TRBD1 (6 bases). The CDR3 is 14 residues long. Trimming cost V 5 bases and J 1 base, with 11 bases left between them. CDR1 and CDR2 from the germline V gene are SEHNR and FQNEAQ (reference sequence).

The genes are TRBV28 and TRBJ1-1; D remains ambiguous. This CDR3 has 14 residues. CDR1 is MDHEN and CDR2 is SYDVKM in the germline V gene. The V and J ends lost 3 bases and 2 bases respectively, with 10 bases between them. The CDR3 region is CASSLAELNTEAFF. The CDR3 DNA is TGTGCCAGCAGTTTGGCAGAACTAAACACTGAAGCTTTCTTT.

The gene calls are TRBV7-3 and TRBJ2-3; 10 nucleotides align to TRBD2. V lost 4 bases, J lost 3 bases, and 7 bases stayed unmatched. This CDR3 has 16 residues. CDR1 is SGHTA and CDR2 is FQGTGA in the germline V gene. The CDR3 nucleotides are TGTGCCAGCAGCTATGGGGCTAGCGGGAGAACAGATACGCAGTATTTT. It specifies CASSYGASGRTDTQYF.

The rearrangement links TRBV7-9 to TRBJ2-7, with D perhaps TRBD1 (6 bases). CDR1 and CDR2 from the germline V gene are SEHNR and FQNEAQ (reference sequence). V lost 6 bases to trimming and J lost 5 bases, with 17 bases between them. This CDR3 is 14 amino acids long. The DNA for the CDR3 is TGTGCCAGCAGTCTTGACAGGAGCTTCCACGAGCAGTACTTC. It translates to CASSLDRSFHEQYF.

This chain joins TRBV2 and TRBJ1-1; TRBD1 matches at 12 bases. This CDR3 has 16 amino acids. J gave up 1 base and V 5 bases, and 5 bases lay outside the gene matches. Germline V gene data show CDR1 as SNHLY and CDR2 as FYNNEI. The CDR3 DNA reads as TGTGCCAGCAGTCGTTCGGGACAGGGGGCGAACACTGAAGCTTTCTTT. This sequence encodes CASSRSGQGANTEAFF.

The V call is TRBV13, the J call TRBJ1-1, with a possible D match to TRBD1 (5 bases). V shed 5 bases and J shed 5 bases, with 12 bases lying between them. The CDR3 extends over 13 amino acids. Germline loops: CDR1 PRHDT, CDR2 FYEKMQ (reference sequence). DNA of the CDR3: TGTGCCAGCAGCCCTCCAGGGAGGACTGAAGCTTTCTTT. Protein: CASSPPGRTEAFF.

The CDR3 bases are TGTGCCAGCAGAATAGACAGGGGCGTTTATAGCAATCAGCCCCAGCATTTT. This gives the protein CASRIDRGVYSNQPQHF. This rearrangement joins TRBV2 to TRBJ1-5, with 8 bases aligning to TRBD1. Germline trimming cut 6 bases from V and 0 bases from J; bases unmatched to any gene: 10. Germline V gene sequence: CDR1 SNHLY, CDR2 FYNNEI. CDR3 length equals 17 residues.

The V gene is TRBV11-2, the J gene TRBJ2-3; 9 bases fit TRBD2. V dropped 8 bases and J dropped 3; count of bases not matched to a gene: 9. Per germline, CDR1 SGHAT and CDR2 FQNNGV. CDR3 size: 15 residues. The CDR3: CASLEAGGVTDTQYF. CDR3 nucleotides: TGTGCCAGCTTAGAGGCGGGAGGGGTTACAGATACGCAGTATTTT.

The chain carries TRBV3-1 (or the pseudogene TRBV3-2) and TRBJ2-1, with a possible D match to TRBD1 (5 bases). V was pared by 4 bases and J by 8 bases, with 12 bases between. CDR3 length equals 13 residues. CDR1 and CDR2 from the germline V gene are LGHDT and YNNKEL (reference sequence). For the CDR3, the DNA is TGTGCCAGCAGCCGAACAGGTTTCGATGAGCAGTTCTTC. Amino acid sequence: CASSRTGFDEQFF.

The V gene is TRBV3-1 (or the pseudogene TRBV3-2), the J gene TRBJ1-4; D may be TRBD1 (5 bases). The CDR3 runs 13 residues. Trimming cost V 4 bases and J 5 bases, with 8 bases left between them. Per germline, CDR1 LGHDT and CDR2 YNNKEL (reference sequence). The CDR3: CASSRGPNEKLFF. CDR3 nucleotide sequence: TGTGCCAGCAGCCGGGGCCCGAATGAAAAACTGTTTTTT.

The chain joins TRBV5-5 to TRBJ2-5; TRBD2 agrees at 10 bases. CDR1 SGHKS and CDR2 YYEKEE come from the germline V gene (reference sequence). The J segment lost 4 bases and the V segment lost 1 base, leaving 7 bases of the junction unmatched. This CDR3 is built from 16 residues. In DNA form, the CDR3 reads TGTGCCAGCAGCTTGATTGTAGCGGGGGGTTCAGAGACCCAGTACTTC. Translation gives CASSLIVAGGSETQYF.

V usage is TRBV7-9 and J usage is TRBJ1-2; 12 nucleotides align to TRBD1. The CDR3 spans 17 residues. With V trimmed by 1 base and J by 8 bases, 11 bases remained unmatched. The germline V gene encodes CDR1 SEHNR and CDR2 FQNEAQ (reference sequence). CDR3 amino acids: CASSLEVGTGGIWGYTF. Here the CDR3 DNA reads TGTGCCAGCAGCTTAGAAGTTGGGACAGGGGGCATCTGGGGCTACACCTTC.

The gene calls are TRBV5-6 and TRBJ2-1; 7 bases are shared with TRBD1. The trim removed 4 bases at V and 1 base at J, leaving 8 bases unmatched. The CDR3 has 16 residues. CDR1 and CDR2 (germline): SGHDT, YYEEEE. CDR3 nucleotide sequence: TGTGCCAGCAGCCCCTTCCGGGACAGTTCCTACAATGAGCAGTTCTTC. Protein sequence: CASSPFRDSSYNEQFF.

The V call is TRBV10-3, the J call TRBJ2-7; D is unresolved. This CDR3 has 14 amino acids. V lost 2 bases and J lost 2, with 10 bases in between. Germline V gene sequence: CDR1 ENHRY, CDR2 SYGVKD. The CDR3, as DNA: TGTGCCATCAGTGAGCAGGCCTTCACCTACGAGCAGTACTTC. This codes for CAISEQAFTYEQYF.

Turning to this clone: The same CDR3 is also encoded by other DNA sequences in this sample. The chain employs TRBV5-4 and TRBJ1-2; D unresolved. Germline loops: CDR1 SGHNT, CDR2 YYREEE (reference sequence). V lost 2 bases, J lost 3 bases, and 8 bases lay in between. The CDR3 extends over 13 amino acids. The chain's CDR3 is CASSFSGDYGYTF. CDR3 in DNA: TGTGCCAGCAGCTTCAGCGGGGACTATGGCTACACCTTC.

The J gene is TRBJ2-3, the V gene TRBV20-1, with 7 positions matching TRBD1. V gave up 3 bases and J gave up 9 bases; unmatched junction bases: 15. Germline V gene lookup returns CDR1 DFQATT and CDR2 SNEGSKA (reference sequence). This CDR3 spans 15 amino acids. CDR3 nucleotide sequence: TGCAGTGCTAGTAAGGGGGCGGACCAGTCATTGACGCAGTATTTT. It encodes CSASKGADQSLTQYF.

The chain has TRBV6-5 and TRBJ2-1, with 7 positions matching TRBD2. Germline values: CDR1 MNHEY, CDR2 SVGAGI. The CDR3 covers 16 residues. The V gene end was trimmed by 0 bases and the J gene end by 0 bases; junction bases not matched to a gene: 2. The CDR3 DNA is TGTGCCAGCAGTTACTCAAGGACTAGCTCCTACAATGAGCAGTTCTTC. Translated: CASSYSRTSSYNEQFF.

This clone has only one observation. The CDR3 DNA is TGTGCCAGCAGCTTAGGGACAGTGGACACCGGGGAGCTGTTTTTT. Its translation is CASSLGTVDTGELFF. The chain couples TRBV7-3 to TRBJ2-2; 7 nucleotides align to TRBD1. CDR3 size: 15 residues. The V segment lost 2 bases and the J segment 3 bases; nucleotides outside the gene matches: 3. From germline, CDR1 is SGHTA and CDR2 FQGTGA. Variable domain in full (rest from reference TRBV7-3 and TRBJ2-2): GAGVSQTPSNKVTEKGKYVELRCDPISGHTALYWYRQSLGQGPEFLIYFQGTGAADDSGLPNDRFFAVRPEGSVSTLKIQRTERGDSAVYLCASSLGTVDTGELFFGEGSRLTVL.

The chain employs TRBV3-1 (or the pseudogene TRBV3-2) and TRBJ2-1; D is uncertain. Germline V gene data show CDR1 as LGHDT and CDR2 as YNNKEL (reference sequence). Trimming pared 6 bases from V and 8 bases from J, leaving 14 bases between. The CDR3 runs to 13 residues. CDR3 coding DNA: TGTGCCAGCAGTCTTAGAGAGGCCCATGAGCAGTTCTTC. Amino acid sequence: CASSLREAHEQFF.

There are a few counts of this clone. Other DNA sequences from this sample encode an identical CDR3 as well. This chain joins TRBV30 and TRBJ1-1; D unresolved. Trimming left V 0 bases short and J 3 bases short, with 5 bases between. The CDR3 has 12 amino acids. Looked up from germline, CDR1 is GTSNPN and CDR2 is SVGIG (reference sequence). DNA for the CDR3: TGTGCCTGGAGTGTCCGGGACACTGAAGCTTTCTTT. It encodes CAWSVRDTEAFF.

This chain joins TRBV3-1 (or the pseudogene TRBV3-2) and TRBJ2-5, with D possibly TRBD2 on 6 matching bases. Trimming shortened V by 4 bases and J by 5 bases, and 11 bases separated the two germline ends. CDR1 and CDR2 (germline): LGHDT, YNNKEL (reference sequence). CDR3 length: 13 amino acids. As DNA, the CDR3 is TGTGCCAGCAGCCTCGGGAGTGCGGAGACCCAGTACTTC. Its translation is CASSLGSAETQYF.